The 12 T cell receptor beta chains below come from one sample, sequenced in a study of neoadjuvant anti-PD-1 for oral cavity cancer (dated by TCRdb to the early 2020s). This specimen's time point label, interpreted: before neoadjuvant nivolumab. Library preparation employed the immunoSEQ multiplex PCR assay. TCRdb provides this immuneACCESS table in a form limited to in-frame rearrangements. Some clones are lacking; in checked studies, under half of them reflect an unresolved V gene, and why the rest are absent is not known. The sample records 5,000 or so clones, more than 45% of which are singletons. 5.5% to 8% of the sample rests with the top ten. Sequencing was performed on tumor tissue, taken before nivolumab (anti-PD-1) treatment. All receptors derive from a person between 40 and 85 years old with oral cavity squamous cell carcinoma.

This clone was recorded a few times. The chain combines TRBV7-8 with TRBJ1-2; D uncertain. The germline V and J ends were trimmed by 4 bases and 3 bases, with 9 bases remaining between them. Germline V CDR1 and CDR2: SGHVS, FQNEAQ. This CDR3 has 13 amino acids. CDR3 sequence (DNA): TGTGCCAGCAGCTCGGAGTTCTACTATGGCTACACCTTC. Protein product: CASSSEFYYGYTF.

V usage is TRBV10-3 and J usage is TRBJ1-1; D is perhaps TRBD1 (5 bases). Trimming pared 0 bases from V and 0 bases from J, leaving 8 bases between. The CDR3 extends over 15 amino acids. The V gene's germline CDR1 is ENHRY and CDR2 SYGVKD. CDR3 sequence (DNA): TGTGCCATCAGTGAGTCGAAGACAGTGAACACTGAAGCTTTCTTT. Translating it yields CAISESKTVNTEAFF.

This clone was found a few times. This chain joins TRBV11-3 and TRBJ2-7; tentatively, D is TRBD2 (5 bases). Germline V gene lookup returns CDR1 SGHNT and CDR2 YENEEA. The CDR3 spans 12 residues. Trimming took 8 bases from V and 5 from J, leaving 13 bases between them. As DNA, the CDR3 is TGTGCCAGCCCCTGGGCCGGGAACGAGCAGTACTTC. This codes for CASPWAGNEQYF.

The CDR3 here is CASSEVVNKAFF. For the CDR3, the DNA is TGTGCCAGCAGTGAAGTGGTGAACAAAGCTTTCTTT. The chain uses TRBV6-1 and TRBJ1-1; D not certain. Germline CDR1 is MNHNS and CDR2 is SASEGT. V gave up 1 base and J gave up 9 bases, with 9 bases separating them. The CDR3 has 12 residues.

The gene calls are TRBV19 and TRBJ1-2; 8 nucleotides match TRBD1. In germline, CDR1 is LNHDA, CDR2 SQIVND (reference sequence). V shed 5 bases, J shed 3 bases, and the junction held 8 bases outside the gene matches. The CDR3 has 15 amino acids. This chain's CDR3 is CASSRRDRRDYGYTF. CDR3 sequence (DNA): TGTGCCAGTAGTCGACGGGACAGGCGGGACTATGGCTACACCTTC.

This chain links TRBV20-1 with TRBJ1-4; TRBD1 matches at 8 bases. The CDR3 loop spans 11 amino acids. CDR1 is DFQATT and CDR2 is SNEGSKA in the germline V gene (reference sequence). Germline trimming cut 3 bases from V and 13 bases from J; bases unmatched to any gene: 4. Written as DNA, the CDR3 is TGCAGTGCTAGGGACAGGGATAGACTGTTTTTT. Its translation is CSARDRDRLFF.

This sequence joins TRBV5-1 and TRBJ2-1; 8 nucleotides agree with TRBD2. Germline values: CDR1 SGHRS, CDR2 YFSETQ. CDR3 length: 16 amino acids. Germline trimming cut 2 bases from V and 9 bases from J; bases unmatched to any gene: 13. CDR3 in DNA: TGCGCCAGCAGCTTAACCGGGACTAGAGAGTTCGGTGAGCAGTTCTTC. This sequence encodes CASSLTGTREFGEQFF.

The chain carries TRBV28 and TRBJ2-7; 12 positions agree with TRBD2. Germline lookup yields CDR1 MDHEN and CDR2 SYDVKM. The V and J ends lost 2 bases and 0 bases, in that order; junction bases with no gene match: 2. The length of the CDR3 is 16 residues. The CDR3 nucleotides are TGTGCCAGCAGTTTAGTGGGACTAGCGGGCTCCTACGAGCAGTACTTC. Protein: CASSLVGLAGSYEQYF.

This clone was observed a handful of times. The chain uses TRBV25-1 and TRBJ2-7, with TRBD2 matching 7 bases. The CDR3 has 14 amino acids. V gave up 6 bases and J gave up 3 bases; unmatched junction bases: 8. Germline V gives CDR1 MGHDK, CDR2 SYGVNS. The CDR3 DNA reads as TGTGCCAGCAGCTCCGGACTAGTCGGCTACGAGCAGTACTTC. Translation gives CASSSGLVGYEQYF.

V and J are TRBV6-5 and TRBJ2-5; TRBD2 aligns across 7 bases. Germline CDR1 is MNHEY and CDR2 is SVGAGI. The CDR3 is 14 amino acids. V shed 2 bases and J 4 bases; nucleotides not matched to a gene: 4. The CDR3 sequence: CASSYGGSLETQYF. The CDR3 nucleotides are TGTGCCAGCAGTTACGGCGGGAGTTTAGAGACCCAGTACTTC.

This chain connects TRBV30 to TRBJ1-3, with D possibly matching TRBD1 (6 bases). Between the trimmed V and J ends, which lost 0 bases and 4 bases, there was a span of 7 bases. CDR3 length: 13 amino acids. Per the germline V gene, CDR1 is GTSNPN and CDR2 is SVGIG (reference sequence). CDR3 residues: CAWSVTGGNTIYF. The CDR3 nucleotides read TGTGCCTGGAGTGTAACAGGGGGAAACACCATATATTTT.

The table lists this clone with a few counts. The chain employs TRBV6-6 and TRBJ2-7; 7 bases line up with TRBD1. With 6 bases clipped from V and 6 bases from J, the junction kept 5 bases outside the gene matches. This CDR3 spans 12 amino acids. Germline-derived CDR1 and CDR2 are MNHNY and SVGAGI (reference sequence). Written as DNA, the CDR3 is TGTGCCAGCAGCCCGACAGGGTCCGAGCAGTACTTC. Amino acids: CASSPTGSEQYF.